These 3 T cell receptor beta chains came from one sample sequenced in a study of CD8 T cells in ankylosing spondylitis. TCRdb processed the 5' RACE reads anew with MiXCR; each CDR3 protein has one entry. The data hold about 250,000 distinct CDR3 sequences, with 32% observed a single time. The specimen sequenced was blood, either unsorted or a sorted T cell fraction (not recorded which). The source of these receptors is a male donor with ankylosing spondylitis or in good health (not recorded which).

The rearrangement uses TRBV5-1 and TRBJ2-2; 7 bases align to TRBD1. Losses at the gene ends were 3 bases for V and 1 base for J; bases not matched to a gene: 3. Per the germline V gene, CDR1 is SGHRS and CDR2 is YFSETQ. This CDR3 is built from 15 residues. The chain's CDR3 is CASSWGQMNTGELFF. CDR3 bases: TGCGCCAGCAGCTGGGGACAGATGAACACCGGGGAGCTGTTTTTT.

J is TRBJ2-2 and V is TRBV20-1, with 8 bases identical to TRBD2. The V gene's germline CDR1 is DFQATT and CDR2 SNEGSKA (reference sequence). The V gene end was trimmed by 5 bases and the J gene end by 5 bases; junction bases not matched to a gene: 16. This CDR3 is built from 17 residues. The CDR3 nucleotides are TGCAGTGCTGCCCCACTTAGCGGGACCCCCCGGACCGGGGAGCTGTTTTTT. It translates to CSAAPLSGTPRTGELFF.

This clonotype was detected ten times or more. V is TRBV20-1 and J is TRBJ2-5, with 8 positions matching TRBD1. The CDR3 runs 12 residues. Germline CDR1 and CDR2: DFQATT and SNEGSKA (reference sequence). Unmatched junction bases numbered 5, after V lost 6 bases and J lost 5 bases. The CDR3 here is CSANRGTETQYF. Here the CDR3 DNA reads TGCAGTGCCAACAGGGGGACGGAGACCCAGTACTTC.